This TCR beta chain was identified in a study of blood T cell repertoires in COVID-19. Study background: Whether acute or convalescent, the COVID-19 samples came from the United States, Italy and Spain. In each case, the material was cDNA or gDNA derived from T cells, B-cell-depleted T cells, or PBMCs.

Clones were read by immunoSEQ multiplex PCR, and TCRdb kept only the in-frame ones, dropping some. The sample comprises about 75,000 clones, 75% to 85% of which are singletons, and 5.4% rests with the top ten. V shed 4 bases and J 3 bases; nucleotides not matched to a gene: 5. The germline V gene encodes CDR1 ENHRY and CDR2 SYGVKD. This CDR3 region has 14 residues. The chain is built from TRBV10-3 and TRBJ2-5, with 7 bases that match TRBD1. Sample: peripheral blood. The receptor was isolated from an elderly woman with active or convalescent COVID-19. DNA of the CDR3: TGTGCCATCAGTGCAAAAACAGGGGAAGAGACCCAGTACTTC. Encoded protein: CAISAKTGEETQYF.